Presented here are 2 T cell receptor beta chains from one specimen sequenced in a study of T cell responses to AZD1222 COVID-19 vaccine. The assay was immunoSEQ multiplex PCR, and TCRdb's table has in-frame clones only and misses some. The table includes some 130,000 clones, 75% to 95% detected once. The sequencing here drew on peripheral blood, taken 28 days after the second AZD1222 dose. These receptors were collected from an adult who received the AZD1222 COVID-19 vaccine.

The chain links TRBV5-4 to TRBJ1-5; no reliable D call. The CDR3 loop spans 13 amino acids. The ends were cut back, 0 bases at V and 5 bases at J, with 6 bases in the middle. Germline V gene lookup returns CDR1 SGHNT and CDR2 YYREEE (reference sequence). The CDR3 reads CASSLDSDQPQHF. For the CDR3, the DNA is TGTGCCAGCAGCTTGGACAGTGATCAGCCCCAGCATTTT.

The CDR3 here is CASSPYKTSGISDEQFF. CDR3 DNA sequence: TGTGCCAGCAGCCCCTACAAGACTAGCGGGATAAGTGATGAGCAGTTCTTC. This chain joins TRBV11-2 and TRBJ2-1, with 11 bases fitting TRBD2. The V and J ends lost 5 bases and 8 bases, in that order; junction bases with no gene match: 14. The germline CDR1 and CDR2 sequences are SGHAT and FQNNGV. This CDR3 is 17 amino acids long.